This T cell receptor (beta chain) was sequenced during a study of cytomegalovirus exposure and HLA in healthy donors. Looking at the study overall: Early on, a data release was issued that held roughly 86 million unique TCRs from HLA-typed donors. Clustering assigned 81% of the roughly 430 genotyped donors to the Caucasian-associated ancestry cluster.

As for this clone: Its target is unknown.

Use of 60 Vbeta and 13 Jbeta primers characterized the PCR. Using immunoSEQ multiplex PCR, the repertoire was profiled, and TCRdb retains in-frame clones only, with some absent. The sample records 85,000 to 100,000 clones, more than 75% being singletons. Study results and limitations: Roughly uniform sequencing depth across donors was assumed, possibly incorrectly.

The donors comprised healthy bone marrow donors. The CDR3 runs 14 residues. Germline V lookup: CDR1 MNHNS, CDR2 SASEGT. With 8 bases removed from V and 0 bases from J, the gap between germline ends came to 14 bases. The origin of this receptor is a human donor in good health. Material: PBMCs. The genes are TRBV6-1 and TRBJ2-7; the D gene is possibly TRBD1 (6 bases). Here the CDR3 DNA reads TGTGCCAGCCGGAGAACAGGGAGCTCCTACGAGCAGTACTTC. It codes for CASRRTGSSYEQYF.